This section outlines one TCR beta chain sequence together with its context. Its specificity is unknown. As to treatment: some 20 received Ad26.COV2.S at low or high dose, single or two shots; several received placebo; per-sample allocation not given. Specimen acquisition occurred on day 63 following the initial vaccine or placebo injection. The sample comes from a study of Ad26.COV2.S vaccination and SARS-CoV-2 variants. Turning to the study itself: Sample donor was a member of the COV1001 Ad26.COV2.S trial arm. Administration of Ad26.COV2.S was intramuscular, either once or twice 56 days apart. Study results and limitations: Following vaccination, spike-specific CD8+ and CD4+ T cell responses reportedly exhibited substantial breadth. Quantification of TCR breadth and depth may have yielded underestimates of total T cell responses.

The table came from immunoSEQ multiplex PCR; TCRdb's copy has only in-frame clones and leaves some out. The repertoire includes around 300,000 clones, around 88% of them detected once, and around 5.3% sits in the top ten. V dropped 0 bases and J dropped 7 bases, with 10 bases sitting between them. The CDR3 runs to 13 residues. The germline V gene encodes CDR1 ENHRY and CDR2 SYGVKD. The sample consisted of peripheral blood, taken in a trial of Ad26.COV2.S vaccine versus placebo. The TCR comes from a person between 18 and 59 years old who received the Ad26.COV2.S COVID-19 vaccine or a placebo. V is TRBV10-3 and J is TRBJ2-7, with TRBD1 as a possible D gene (5 bases). CDR3 DNA: TGTGCCATCAGTGAGTCTCCAGGGAATGAGCAGTACTTC. Its translation is CAISESPGNEQYF.